This T cell receptor beta chain emerged from a study of T cell responses to AZD1222 COVID-19 vaccine. The CDR3 is made up of 16 amino acids. V lost 3 bases and J 4 bases, leaving 16 bases between the germline ends. The germline CDR1 and CDR2 sequences are SGHTA and FQGNSA. As concerns this clone: Its antigen is unknown.

The method was immunoSEQ multiplex PCR; TCRdb's version includes in-frame clones alone and lacks a portion of them. The table shows roughly 150,000 clones, with 80% to 90% occurring only once. General study points: The donors showed a predominance of white British ancestry and of females, with possible underestimation of clonal diversity. CD4 TCRs covered the whole spike, strongest at regions 160-218 and 743-854.

The starting material was peripheral blood, obtained on day 0 of AZD1222 vaccination. This rearrangement joins TRBV7-2 to TRBJ1-3; tentative D call: TRBD1 (5 bases). The TCR was taken from an adult in good health. The CDR3 sequence: CASSFTTWGTGNTIYF. The CDR3 coding sequence is TGTGCCAGCAGCTTCACTACTTGGGGGACCGGAAACACCATATATTTT.